This is a list of T cell receptor beta chains from one sample in a study of shared clonotypes between healthy human individuals. Produced via immunoSEQ multiplex PCR; TCRdb's table is partial and in-frame only. Found here are about 480,000 clones, 79% of them singletons; the top ten hold roughly 13%. The sequenced sample consisted of PBMCs. All receptors derive from a woman aged 40 to 49 in good health. Some clones in this sample may be carry-over from other donors' samples. CDR3s include the opening cysteine and the closing phenylalanine or tryptophan. Fields, in order: D gene, clone size, J gene, V gene, CDR3 protein, CDR3 DNA. The D gene is left open where the match is weak. Not all rows give a size; the values are once, few, many and, for expanded clones, a class.

TRBD2	NA	TRBJ2-7	TRBV7-2	CASSPWGGGRAVLYEQYF	TGTGCCAGCAGCCCGTGGGGCGGGGGGCGAGCGGTACTCTACGAGCAGTACTTC
TRBD2	NA	TRBJ2-5	TRBV19	CASSPGLAGEETQYF	TGTGCCAGTAGCCCAGGACTAGCGGGAGAAGAGACCCAGTACTTC
TRBD1	NA	TRBJ2-2	TRBV7-3	CASSTGTGRTGELFF	TGTGCCAGTTCGACCGGGACAGGGAGGACCGGGGAGCTGTTTTTT
NA	NA	TRBJ2-3	TRBV6-5	CASTTGYTQYF	TGTGCCAGCACTACGGGATATACGCAGTATTTT
NA	NA	TRBJ1-2	TRBV7-8	CASSLYLPGYYGYTF	TGTGCCAGCAGCTTATATCTTCCAGGCTACTATGGCTACACCTTC
NA	NA	TRBJ2-3	TRBV28	CASRPSGFWGKRQDTQYF	TGTGCCAGCAGGCCCTCAGGGTTTTGGGGCAAACGTCAGGATACGCAGTATTTT
NA	NA	TRBJ2-7	TRBV14	CASSLGRYYEQYF	TGTGCCAGCAGCCTTGGGAGGTACTACGAGCAGTACTTC
TRBD1	NA	TRBJ2-7	TRBV13	CASRSTGKFYEQYF	TGTGCCAGCAGGTCGACAGGGAAATTCTACGAGCAGTACTTC
TRBD2	NA	TRBJ2-1	TRBV4-1	CASSQGIAGIHNEQFF	TGCGCCAGCAGCCAAGGGATAGCGGGAATACACAATGAGCAGTTCTTC
TRBD1	NA	TRBJ2-7	TRBV18	CASSLGTGTYEQYF	TGTGCCAGCTCACTTGGGACAGGAACCTACGAGCAGTACTTC
NA	once	TRBJ2-2	TRBV30	CAWNGNTGELFF	TGTGCCTGGAACGGGAACACCGGGGAGCTGTTTTTT
TRBD2	NA	TRBJ2-5	TRBV19	CASSIGQVLADQETQYF	TGTGCCAGTAGTATAGGTCAAGTACTAGCGGATCAAGAGACCCAGTACTTC
TRBD2	NA	TRBJ2-1	TRBV5-6	CASSFGGRANEQFF	TGTGCCAGCAGCTTCGGCGGGAGGGCCAATGAGCAGTTCTTC
TRBD1	few	TRBJ2-7	TRBV19	CATSGQGAGEQYF	TGTGCCACCTCGGGGCAGGGGGCTGGCGAGCAGTACTTC
TRBD1	NA	TRBJ2-7	TRBV11-2	CASRGQGAYEQYF	TGTGCCAGCAGGGGACAGGGGGCCTACGAGCAGTACTTC
NA	few	TRBJ2-3	TRBV6-5	CASTLGDTDTQYF	TGTGCCAGCACCCTAGGGGACACGGATACGCAGTATTTT
TRBD1	once	TRBJ2-2	TRBV7-2	CASAGQGLTGELFF	TGTGCCAGCGCGGGACAGGGTTTGACCGGGGAGCTGTTTTTT
NA	NA	TRBJ1-5	TRBV5-8	CASSYSKDFQTHQPQHF	TGTGCCAGCAGCTACTCTAAGGACTTTCAGACCCATCAGCCCCAGCATTTT
TRBD1	NA	TRBJ2-5	TRBV28	CASRPQGKETQYF	TGTGCCAGCAGACCACAGGGGAAGGAGACCCAGTACTTC
TRBD1	once	TRBJ1-5	TRBV2	CASKGDRAGNQPQHF	TGTGCCAGCAAGGGGGACAGGGCGGGCAATCAGCCCCAGCATTTT
TRBD2	NA	TRBJ2-2	TRBV7-2	CASSLRGEAGELFF	TGTGCCAGCAGCTTGCGGGGGGAAGCCGGGGAGCTGTTTTTT
NA	NA	TRBJ2-4	TRBV29-1	CSVEAQLAKNIQYF	TGCAGCGTTGAAGCCCAACTAGCCAAAAACATTCAGTACTTC
NA	NA	TRBJ1-6	TRBV28	CASSLSLSYNSPLHF	TGTGCCAGCAGTTTAAGTCTCTCCTATAATTCACCCCTCCACTTT
TRBD1	NA	TRBJ1-5	TRBV10-3	CAIRTGAGQPQHF	TGTGCCATCAGGACAGGGGCGGGTCAGCCCCAGCATTTT
NA	NA	TRBJ2-2	TRBV5-6	CASSFLGQDGNTGELFF	TGTGCCAGCAGCTTTTTGGGCCAGGACGGGAACACCGGGGAGCTGTTTTTT
NA	NA	TRBJ2-7	TRBV28	CASSWPQGNYEQYF	TGTGCCAGCAGTTGGCCTCAAGGTAATTACGAGCAGTACTTC
TRBD2	NA	TRBJ2-5	TRBV5-6	CASSFRSFLAGVLETQYF	TGTGCCAGCAGCTTTAGAAGTTTTCTAGCGGGAGTCCTAGAGACCCAGTACTTC
NA	NA	TRBJ1-5	TRBV19	CASSTPYGGELNQPQHF	TGTGCCAGTAGTACCCCCTATGGGGGGGAACTTAATCAGCCCCAGCATTTT
NA	few	TRBJ1-2	TRBV5-1	CASSVDRHYGYTF	TGCGCCAGCAGCGTCGACCGACACTATGGCTACACCTTC
TRBD1	NA	TRBJ2-7	TRBV2	CASSLGDSSVYF	TGTGCCAGCAGTTTAGGGGACAGCTCGGTCTACTTC
NA	NA	TRBJ2-5	TRBV7-2	CASSLVVGPQETQYF	TGTGCCAGCAGCTTAGTTGTGGGGCCCCAAGAGACCCAGTACTTC
TRBD1	few	TRBJ1-1	TRBV28	CASRQGVMNTEAFF	TGTGCCAGTCGACAGGGGGTTATGAACACTGAAGCTTTCTTT
NA	NA	TRBJ1-5	TRBV6-5	CASRLSSNQPQHF	TGTGCCAGCCGCCTATCTAGCAATCAGCCCCAGCATTTT
TRBD1	NA	TRBJ2-2	TRBV10-1	CATGQGITGELFF	TGCGCCACCGGACAGGGAATCACCGGGGAGCTGTTTTTT
TRBD2	NA	TRBJ2-1	TRBV14	CASSPSGKYNEQFF	TGTGCCAGCAGCCCTAGCGGGAAATACAATGAGCAGTTCTTC
NA	NA	TRBJ1-4	TRBV5-1	CASSLIGGLNEKLFF	TGCGCCAGCAGCTTGATAGGAGGGCTTAATGAAAAACTGTTTTTT
NA	NA	TRBJ2-3	TRBV6-5	CASSRGPTDTQYF	TGTGCCAGCAGCAGGGGACCGACAGATACGCAGTATTTT
NA	NA	TRBJ1-2	TRBV5-1	CASSLVPGYGYTF	TGCGCCAGCAGCTTGGTCCCGGGCTATGGCTACACCTTC
TRBD2	NA	TRBJ2-4	TRBV30	CAWSFLERDWGIQYF	TGTGCCTGGAGTTTCCTTGAGCGGGATTGGGGCATTCAGTACTTC
NA	once	TRBJ1-4	TRBV25-1	CASSPGTGGKLFF	TGTGCCAGCAGTCCAGGGACCGGGGGAAAACTGTTTTTT
TRBD1	few	TRBJ2-1	TRBV5-1	CASSTQGAGNEQFF	TGCGCCAGCAGCACACAGGGGGCAGGGAATGAGCAGTTCTTC
TRBD1	once	TRBJ1-1	TRBV2	CASSPTGPPAAFF	TGTGCCAGCAGTCCGACAGGGCCCCCTGCAGCTTTCTTT